One sample yielded the 8 T cell receptor beta chains listed below, sequenced in a study of CD8 T cells in Susac syndrome (dated by TCRdb to between 2018 and 2021). The library was built by means of the immunoSEQ multiplex PCR assay. RNA was extracted using the RNeasy kit, and roughly 0.5 to 1 microgram was reverse transcribed with random hexamers. Using fastp trimming at Q25 and MiXCR clonotype assembly, TCRdb reanalyzed the public sequencing data and kept in-frame beta chains. Under each unique CDR3 protein, matching rows form one entry showing the most common genes and DNA. For this sample there are about 73,000 distinct CDR3 sequences; roughly 95% appear just once. The top ten hold about 0.4% of the sample. Sequences were obtained from CD8+ T cells from PBMCs. These TCRs come from a human donor with multiple sclerosis.

The chain uses TRBV30 and TRBJ2-1; D may be TRBD2 (5 bases). The V end was cut by 5 bases, the J end by 10 bases, with 6 bases between. In germline, CDR1 is GTSNPN, CDR2 SVGIG (reference sequence). CDR3 length: 9 residues. In nucleotides, the CDR3 is TGTGCCTGGGGAGGAGAGCAGTTCTTC. Translation gives CAWGGEQFF.

The chain links TRBV6-2 or TRBV6-3 to TRBJ1-5, with D possibly TRBD1 on 5 matching bases. V shed 2 bases and J shed 2 bases, with 16 bases lying between them. Germline V gives CDR1 MNHEY, CDR2 SVGEGT. The CDR3 consists of 17 residues. CDR3 sequence reads: CASSYPVGGGGNQPQHF. In DNA, the CDR3 is TGTGCCAGCAGTTACCCGGTGGGGGGTGGGGGCAATCAGCCCCAGCATTTT.

This chain links TRBV6-2 or TRBV6-3 with TRBJ2-1; D is unclear. Looked up from germline, CDR1 is MNHEY and CDR2 is SVGEGT. Trimming took off 5 bases at V and 5 bases at J, with 10 bases between the two ends. CDR3 length: 13 residues. The CDR3 spells CASSRLDHNEQFF. CDR3 sequence (DNA): TGTGCCAGCAGTCGACTGGACCACAATGAGCAGTTCTTC.

V usage is TRBV10-3 and J usage is TRBJ2-3; perhaps TRBD2 as D (5 bases). V lost 2 bases to trimming and J lost 3 bases, with 6 bases between them. The CDR3 has 13 amino acids. CDR1 is ENHRY and CDR2 is SYGVKD in the germline V gene. For the CDR3, the DNA is TGTGCCATCAGTGAGGAGGGAACAGATACGCAGTATTTT. Its protein product is CAISEEGTDTQYF.

This clonotype has more than one count but fewer than ten. The junction departs from the called germline gene at one end, perhaps through a read error. The chain joins TRBV29-1 to TRBJ2-7; D gene ambiguous. Germline V gene data show CDR1 as SQVTM and CDR2 as ANQGSEA. CDR3 size: 12 residues. The CDR3 nucleotides are TGCAGCGTCGAAGGGCTGGCCTACGAGCAGTACTTC. This translates into CSVEGLAYEQYF.

The V gene is TRBV3-1, the J gene TRBJ1-5, with D possibly being TRBD1 (6 bases). V was cut by 4 bases and J by 7 bases, with 17 bases left in between. In germline, CDR1 is LGHDT, CDR2 YNNKEL (reference sequence). There are 15 residues in the CDR3. In nucleotides, the CDR3 is TGTGCCAGCAGCCCGCCAGGGGAGACGGGACAGCCCCAGCATTTT. As protein: CASSPPGETGQPQHF.

This chain connects TRBV9 to TRBJ2-5; D might be TRBD2 (6 bases). V was clipped by 2 bases and J by 2 bases, with 13 bases between them. The CDR3 is made up of 15 amino acids. Germline V gene data show CDR1 as SGDLS and CDR2 as YYNGEE. The DNA for the CDR3 is TGTGCCAGCAGCGTTAGCGGTGCCTCACAAGAGACCCAGTACTTC. Translation gives CASSVSGASQETQYF.

The V gene is TRBV30, the J gene TRBJ1-2; TRBD1 might be the D (5 bases). Trimming pared 2 bases from V and 0 bases from J, leaving 10 bases between. In germline, CDR1 is GTSNPN, CDR2 SVGIG (reference sequence). The CDR3 is made up of 14 amino acids. The CDR3 spells CAWSWDHSNYGYTF. Here the CDR3 DNA reads TGTGCCTGGAGTTGGGACCACTCTAACTATGGCTACACCTTC.